These T cell receptor beta chains were read from a single sample in a study of graft-versus-host responses after intestinal transplantation. Their antigen targets remain unknown. Clones were sequenced by immunoSEQ multiplex PCR, and TCRdb holds only the in-frame ones, with some missing. The table records some 64,000 clones, 90% of them present only once. The sequencing here drew on unstimulated CD8+ T cells sorted from spleen or lymph node cells, taken before transplant. The receptors stem from a human donor who was the organ donor for an intestinal transplant. Each CDR3 is given with its conserved first and last residue. The order of the fields is clone size, CDR3 length, V gene, CDR3 protein. Not all rows give a size; the values are once, few, many and, for expanded clones, a class.

once	15	TRBV30	CAWVGQGSDQETQYF
once	16	TRBV5-8	CASSLWEPLSNYGYTF
.	15	TRBV2	CASSESGGESYEQYF
.	16	TRBV6-5	CASSYLPGGPNYGYTF
.	16	TRBV5-6	CASSWNLPGTNTEAFF
.	13	TRBV4-3	CASSRTDGSEAFF
.	13	TRBV5-6	CASSWGSAGTQFF
.	13	TRBV9	CASKGQGTYGYTF
.	13	TRBV19	CASAGVYTGELFF
.	21	TRBV4-3	CASSQGPLVREVSSSYNEQFF
.	13	TRBV6-1	CASRDRGSYEQYF
few	15	TRBV9	CASSVEGGWDTEAFF
.	16	TRBV10-1	CASSLGLAGVGNEQFF
.	13	TRBV7-3	CASSLDTGTEQFF
few	15	TRBV6-6	CASSYERGGDDEQFF
.	18	TRBV10-3	CAISEAGTSGRGSYEQYF
.	13	TRBV9	CASSVVASGEQYF
.	15	TRBV7-6	CASSLGTGGYQPQHF
.	18	TRBV9	CASSSPRGSVPNTGELFF
.	15	TRBV6-5	CASSYWPSGPGELFF
.	17	TRBV4-1	CASSQPSASGFTDTQYF
.	14	TRBV7-2	CASSWSERGYGYTF
.	14	TRBV5-1	CASSWTGGSYEQYF
.	12	TRBV2	CASRYRGNEQFF
.	12	TRBV6-5	CASSYSTGEAFF
once	15	TRBV6-6	CASPLPSGKHNEQFF
.	13	TRBV28	CASSLRAGGEQYF
.	14	TRBV5-4	CASSSGLASHEQYF
.	14	TRBV5-6	CASSLGQGSHEQYF
.	17	TRBV7-8	CASSLLGGRASYNEQFF
.	16	TRBV6-1	CASSEAGLAVQETQYF
.	11	TRBV20-1	CSASYYYGYTF
.	13	TRBV2	CASRGLSSYEQYF
few	15	TRBV6-4	CASSESAGGANAQYF
.	14	TRBV6-5	CASSGQIKTDTQYF
.	17	TRBV4-1	CASSQDHVTSAYNEQFF
.	14	TRBV7-9	CASSPRTSVETQYF
.	13	TRBV4-2	CASSSTEIAEAFF
.	16	TRBV7-9	CASSLVAGALGGEQFF
.	17	TRBV7-6	CASSLRTPGGSGNTIYF
.	16	TRBV7-3	CASSPGLAGETGELFF
.	14	TRBV29-1	CSVEDRGADYGYTF
.	14	TRBV7-9	CASSSETGSYEQYF
.	15	TRBV9	CASSVGWGGAGVMFF
.	16	TRBV27	CASSLEGQVRNTEAFF
.	14	TRBV6-5	CASSSTREFDTQYF